Each of the 8 T cell receptor beta chains below was sequenced from the same sample in a study of shared clonotypes between healthy human individuals (dated by TCRdb to 2018 to 2021). Library construction relied on the immunoSEQ multiplex PCR assay. Imported from immuneACCESS, the table was reduced by TCRdb to in-frame sequences with V and J called. These copies leave out some clones; in studies compared against another copy, an unresolved V gene accounts for under half, and the cause of the remainder is not known. The sample yields roughly 1 million clones; about 75% were counted once. The ten largest clonotypes hold about 1.5% of the sample. Sequencing input: memory CD4+ T cells sorted from blood. Taken with the paper, the label for cell subset or site translates to: CD45RA-negative fraction. The receptors stem from a man younger than 35 in good health.

The chain is built from TRBV5-1 and TRBJ2-5, with D tentatively TRBD1 (5 bases). Germline assignment: CDR1 SGHRS and CDR2 YFSETQ. The CDR3 is made up of 14 amino acids. The V gene lost 7 bases and the J gene lost 2 bases, with 15 bases spanning the gap. CDR3 sequence (DNA): TGCGCCAGCCGCGACAGCCTGGGGCAAGAGACCCAGTACTTC. This sequence encodes CASRDSLGQETQYF. The whole variable domain, remainder taken from reference TRBV5-1 and TRBJ2-5, is KAGVTQTPRYLIKTRGQQVTLSCSPISGHRSVSWYQQTPGQGLQFLFEYFSETQRNKGNFPGRFSGRQFSNSRSEMNVSTLELGDSALYLCASRDSLGQETQYFGPGTRLLVL.

This sequence joins TRBV27 and TRBJ2-1, with a tentative D call TRBD2 (6 bases). V was cut by 5 bases and J by 4 bases, with 15 bases left in between. The CDR3 sequence is 15 residues long. Germline CDR1 and CDR2: MNHEY and SMNVEV (reference sequence). The CDR3, as DNA: TGTGCCAGCAGTCCATCCAGCGGGCTTTACAATGAGCAGTTCTTC. Its protein is CASSPSSGLYNEQFF.

The chain carries TRBV4-3 and TRBJ1-5; D might be TRBD1 (6 bases). CDR3 length equals 16 residues. Trimming took 3 bases from V and 1 from J, leaving 13 bases between them. Germline loops: CDR1 LGHNA, CDR2 YSLEER. CDR3 protein: CASSQSLQGSNQPQHF. CDR3 nucleotide sequence: TGCGCCAGCAGCCAGTCCTTACAGGGAAGCAATCAGCCCCAGCATTTT.

As for this clone: One end of the junction fails to match germline, which may point to a read error. The same CDR3 arises from other DNA sequences in this sample as well. This chain connects TRBV7-2 to TRBJ1-2, with 8 bases identical to TRBD1. Germline lookup yields CDR1 SGHTA and CDR2 FQGNSA. This CDR3 spans 15 amino acids. CDR3 coding DNA: TGTGCCAGCAGCTTACAGGATCAGGGGGCATATGGCTACACCTTT. Protein product: CASSLQDQGAYGYTF.

The genes are TRBV28 and TRBJ1-2; a possible D gene is TRBD1 (6 bases). V was pared by 6 bases and J by 6 bases, with 14 bases between. The CDR3 loop spans 13 amino acids. Looked up from germline, CDR1 is MDHEN and CDR2 is SYDVKM. Written as DNA, the CDR3 is TGTGCCAGCAGACCCACAGGGAGTGATGGCTACACCTTC. It is translated as CASRPTGSDGYTF.

V gene TRBV7-9 combines with J gene TRBJ2-5, with 8 bases aligning to TRBD2. The CDR3 spans 16 residues. With 5 bases clipped from V and 2 bases from J, the junction kept 10 bases outside the gene matches. The V gene's germline CDR1 is SEHNR and CDR2 FQNEAQ (reference sequence). CDR3 region: CASSKVAGYSQETQYF. The CDR3 DNA reads as TGTGCCAGCAGCAAGGTAGCGGGATACTCTCAAGAGACCCAGTACTTC.

The chain carries TRBV7-2 and TRBJ2-1; possible D gene TRBD2, 6 bases. CDR3 length: 13 amino acids. CDR1 is SGHTA and CDR2 is FQGNSA in the germline V gene. V dropped 5 bases and J dropped 9 bases, with 14 bases sitting between them. The CDR3 nucleotides are TGTGCCAGCAGCGTGGAGGGCCCCCTTGAGCAGTTCTTC. Translating it yields CASSVEGPLEQFF.

The chain joins TRBV2 to TRBJ2-7, with 9 bases aligning to TRBD1. The length of the CDR3 is 15 residues. Germline loops: CDR1 SNHLY, CDR2 FYNNEI. V shed 6 bases and J 7 bases; nucleotides not matched to a gene: 13. CDR3 sequence reads: CASSHRDRVGGEQYF. The CDR3 bases are TGTGCCAGCAGCCACCGGGACAGGGTAGGAGGGGAGCAGTACTTC.